This T cell receptor beta chain was retrieved from a study of T cell responses to AZD1222 COVID-19 vaccine. Regarding the study as a whole: Baseline antibody screening turned up just a handful of seropositive AZD1222 recipients.

The germline V and J ends were trimmed by 2 bases and 0 bases, with 7 bases remaining between them. Germline CDR1 is KGHSH and CDR2 is LQKENI. The CDR3 length is 14 residues. The method was immunoSEQ multiplex PCR; TCRdb's version includes in-frame clones alone and lacks a portion of them. The data show 75,000 to 100,000 clones, approximately 94% seen once. For this clone: Its antigen is not known.

The input for sequencing was peripheral blood, taken on day 0 of AZD1222 vaccination. The chain joins TRBV18 to TRBJ1-1, with D possibly matching TRBD1 (5 bases). This TCR was recovered from an adult in good health. CDR3 sequence reads: CASSPDRLNTEAFF. The CDR3 nucleotides read TGTGCCAGCTCACCAGACAGACTGAACACTGAAGCTTTCTTT. The full variable domain, with the rest looked up from reference TRBV18 and TRBJ1-1, is NAGVMQNPRHLVRRRGQEARLRCSPMKGHSHVYWYRQLPEEGLKFMVYLQKENIIDESGMPKERFSAEFPKEGPSILRIQQVVRGDSAAYFCASSPDRLNTEAFFGQGTRLTVV.